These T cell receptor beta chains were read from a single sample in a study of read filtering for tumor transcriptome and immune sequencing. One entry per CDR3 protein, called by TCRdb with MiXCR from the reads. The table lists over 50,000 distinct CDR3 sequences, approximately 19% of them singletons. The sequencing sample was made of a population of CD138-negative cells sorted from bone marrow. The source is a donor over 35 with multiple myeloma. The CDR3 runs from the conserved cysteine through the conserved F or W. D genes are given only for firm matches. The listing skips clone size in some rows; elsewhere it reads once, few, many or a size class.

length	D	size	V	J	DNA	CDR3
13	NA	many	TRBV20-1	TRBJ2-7	TGCAGTGCGGGAGGACGGAGCTCCTACGAGCAGTACTTC	CSAGGRSSYEQYF
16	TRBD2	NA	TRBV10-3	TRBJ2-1	TGTGCCATCAGTGAGGGGACTAGCGGGGGCAACAATGAGCAGTTCTTC	CAISEGTSGGNNEQFF
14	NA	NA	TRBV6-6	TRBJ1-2	TGTGCCGGCAGTTACGGATCTAGCACCTATGGCTACACCTTC	CAGSYGSSTYGYTF
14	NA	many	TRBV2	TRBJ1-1	TGTGCCAGCAAAGTCCGGGGTGGGGACACTGAAGCTTTCTTT	CASKVRGGDTEAFF
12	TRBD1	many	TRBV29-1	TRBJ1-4	TGCAGCGCAGGGGGACAGGGCAGAAAACTGTTTTTT	CSAGGQGRKLFF
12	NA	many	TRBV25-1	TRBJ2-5	TGTGCCAGCAGTGATTTGATGGAGACCCAGTACTTC	CASSDLMETQYF
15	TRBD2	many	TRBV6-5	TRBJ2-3	TGTGCCAGCAGTCAAGCGGGAGGAAGCAGACATACGCAGTATTTT	CASSQAGGSRHTQYF
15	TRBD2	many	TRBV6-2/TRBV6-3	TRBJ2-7	TGTGCCAGCAGTTACCTCGGGGGGGCCTCCTACGAGCAGTACTTC	CASSYLGGASYEQYF
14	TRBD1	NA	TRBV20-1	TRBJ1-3	TGCAGTGCTATGGACAGGGTGGGATCCGACACCATATATTTT	CSAMDRVGSDTIYF
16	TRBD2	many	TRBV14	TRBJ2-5	TGTGCCAGCAGCCAAGCCTTCCTAGCGGGGAGGGAGACCCAGTACTTC	CASSQAFLAGRETQYF
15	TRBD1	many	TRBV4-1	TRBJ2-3	TGCGCCAGCAGCCAAGAGAGGACAGGGGTGGATACGCAGTATTTT	CASSQERTGVDTQYF
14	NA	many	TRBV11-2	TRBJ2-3	TGTGCCAGCAGCCCCTCGATTCACACAGATACGCAGTATTTT	CASSPSIHTDTQYF
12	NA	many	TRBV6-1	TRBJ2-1	TGTGCCAGCAGTAGTGGGAGCTTCGGGCAGTTCTTC	CASSSGSFGQFF
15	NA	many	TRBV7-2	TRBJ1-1	TGTGCCAGCAGCTTAGTCGGATTTATGAACACTGAAGCTTTCTTT	CASSLVGFMNTEAFF
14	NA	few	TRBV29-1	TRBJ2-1	TGCAGCGTGCCCATGGACAGTTCCTACAATGAGCAGTTCTTC	CSVPMDSSYNEQFF
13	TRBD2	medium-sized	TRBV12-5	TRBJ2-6	TGTGCTACTAGCGGCTCTGGGGCCAACGTCCTGACTTTC	CATSGSGANVLTF
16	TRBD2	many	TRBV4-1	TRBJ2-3	TGCGCCAGCAGCCAGACTACTAGCGGGGGACTCGAAACGCAGTATTTT	CASSQTTSGGLETQYF
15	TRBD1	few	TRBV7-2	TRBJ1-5	TGTGCCAGCAGCTTAGCAGGGGGCGCGCGGCAGCCCCAGCATTTT	CASSLAGGARQPQHF
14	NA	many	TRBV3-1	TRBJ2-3	TGTGCCAGCAGCCGGAGCGATGGGACAGATACGCAGTATTTT	CASSRSDGTDTQYF
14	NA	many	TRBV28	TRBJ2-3	TGTGCCAGCAGTCCCCGGGGATTGAGAAGGTCTCAGTATTTT	CASSPRGLRRSQYF
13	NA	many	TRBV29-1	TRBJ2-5	TGCAGCGTTGAACATGGGGGCGGAGAGACCCAGTACTTC	CSVEHGGGETQYF
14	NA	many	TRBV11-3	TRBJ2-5	TGTGCCAGCAGCTGGTACAGGGAGGAAGAGACCCAGTACTTC	CASSWYREEETQYF
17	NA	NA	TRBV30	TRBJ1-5	TGTGCCTGGAGTGTACCAGGTCGCGGGGGTCACAATCAGCCCCAGCATTTT	CAWSVPGRGGHNQPQHF
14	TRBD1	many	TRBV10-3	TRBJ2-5	TGTGCCACTAAGACAGGGCGGGACCAAGAGACCCAGTACTTC	CATKTGRDQETQYF
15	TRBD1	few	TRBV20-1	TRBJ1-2	TGCAGTGCTCTACGACAGGGGTCCCTCTTCTATGGCTACACCTTC	CSALRQGSLFYGYTF
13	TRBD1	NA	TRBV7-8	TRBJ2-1	TGTGCCAGCAGCTTTTCAGGGGGTCATGAGCAGTTCTTC	CASSFSGGHEQFF
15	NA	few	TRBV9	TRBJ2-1	TGTGCCAGCAGCGTAGATGGGGCGTCCTACAATGAGCAGTTCTTC	CASSVDGASYNEQFF
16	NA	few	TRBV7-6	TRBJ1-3	TGTGCCAGCAGCCCAAGTAACAGGAAACTAAGAAACACCATATATTTT	CASSPSNRKLRNTIYF
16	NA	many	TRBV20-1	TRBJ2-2	TGCAGTGCTTACCCCAGGGGCAGGGCTGACACCGGGGAGCTGTTTTTT	CSAYPRGRADTGELFF